These 8 T cell receptor beta chains share one sample of origin, sequenced in a study of blood T cell repertoires in COVID-19 (TCRdb year 2020). The library came from the immunoSEQ multiplex PCR assay. TCRdb's version of the immuneACCESS table is confined to in-frame rearrangements and falls short of the full clone set. An unresolved V gene accounts for under half of the shortfall where checked; the remainder is of unknown origin. The sample table holds 310,000 or so clones, of which roughly nine tenths were seen once. The ten largest clones capture about 6% of the sample. Sequenced input: PBMCs or T cells enriched from blood (not recorded which). These receptors all stem from a woman in her forties who had recovered from COVID-19.

This chain links TRBV6-2 or TRBV6-3 with TRBJ2-1, with 11 positions matching TRBD1. V shed 5 bases, J shed 9 bases, and the junction held 9 bases outside the gene matches. CDR1 and CDR2 from the germline V gene are MNHEY and SVGEGT. The CDR3 has 15 amino acids. The CDR3: CASSHGTGGRGEQFF. In DNA form, the CDR3 reads TGTGCCAGCAGTCATGGGACAGGGGGAAGGGGTGAGCAGTTCTTC.

The gene calls are TRBV2 and TRBJ2-2; D unclear. V lost 1 base and J lost 0, with 3 bases in between. CDR3 size: 14 residues. Germline CDR1 and CDR2: SNHLY and FYNNEI. DNA of the CDR3: TGTGCCAGCAGTGAAGACTCGAACACCGGGGAGCTGTTTTTT. Its protein product is CASSEDSNTGELFF.

J is TRBJ2-1 and V is TRBV4-1, with D possibly being TRBD2 (5 bases). The germline V gene encodes CDR1 MGHRA and CDR2 YSYEKL. The CDR3 contains 13 residues. Deletions cut 1 base from V and 11 bases from J, with 12 bases between. CDR3 sequence: CASSQAPPSQQFF. The CDR3 DNA is TGCGCCAGCAGCCAAGCCCCGCCTAGCCAGCAGTTCTTC.

The rearrangement uses TRBV11-3 and TRBJ2-3; 14 nucleotides agree with TRBD2. The CDR3 is 15 residues long. Germline lookup yields CDR1 SGHNT and CDR2 YENEEA. J was trimmed by 6 bases and V by 3 bases; bases with no gene match: 2. CDR3 sequence (DNA): TGTGCCAGCAGCTTGGGACTAGCGGGAGTGGATACGCAGTATTTT. It yields the protein CASSLGLAGVDTQYF.

The genes are TRBV7-9 and TRBJ2-1; TRBD2 might be the D (7 bases). The CDR3 extends over 14 amino acids. The V gene lost 1 base and the J gene lost 8 bases, with 12 bases spanning the gap. CDR1 SEHNR and CDR2 FQNEAQ come from the germline V gene (reference sequence). Written as DNA, the CDR3 is TGTGCCAGCAGCTTAGTTCGGGGGGCGGATGAGCAGTTCTTC. Translating it yields CASSLVRGADEQFF.

The table lists this clone with a few counts. This chain joins TRBV2 and TRBJ2-2; the D gene is possibly TRBD1 (6 bases). The germline V gene encodes CDR1 SNHLY and CDR2 FYNNEI. The CDR3 is 14 amino acids. Trimming took off 3 bases at V and 1 base at J, with 6 bases between the two ends. The CDR3 region has the DNA TGTGCCAGCAGTGAGGACAGGAACACCGGGGAGCTGTTTTTT. It specifies CASSEDRNTGELFF.

In this sample, this clone turned up once. J is TRBJ2-2 and V is TRBV11-3; the match to TRBD2 covers 10 bases. Germline trimming cut 0 bases from V and 1 base from J; bases unmatched to any gene: 8. Germline lookup yields CDR1 SGHNT and CDR2 YENEEA. The CDR3 is 19 residues long. In nucleotides, the CDR3 is TGTGCCAGCAGCTTAGACGTGCGGCTAGCGGGAGAGAACACCGGGGAGCTGTTTTTT. It specifies CASSLDVRLAGENTGELFF.

The chain recombines TRBV19 with TRBJ2-1, with D tentatively TRBD1 (5 bases). Germline CDR1 is LNHDA and CDR2 is SQIVND (reference sequence). The CDR3 covers 13 residues. Trimming took off 11 bases at V and 10 bases at J, with 21 bases between the two ends. CDR3 in DNA: TGTGCCTCCGGGCTTCGAGGACAATTCGAGCAGTTCTTC. It codes for CASGLRGQFEQFF.